This T cell receptor (beta chain) was documented in a study of spatial heterogeneity in lung cancer. Study details: Follow-up PBMC specimens underwent sequencing when available; their median timing was approximately 26 months after resection.

J was trimmed by 5 bases and V by 4 bases; bases with no gene match: 5. The CDR3 runs to 15 residues. The germline CDR1 and CDR2 sequences are MDHEN and SYDVKM. Sample time point: blood at routine non-recurrence follow-up after resection. Tumor, nontumor lung or frozen PBMC supplied whole RNA that was sequenced unsorted. All TCR cDNA molecules were individually tagged with a unique molecular identifier. Each CDR3 protein is one row after TCRdb ran MiXCR on the 5' RACE reads. The sample contains under 150,000 distinct CDR3 sequences, less than 15% of which appear only once. This clonotype was counted many times.

The chain employs TRBV28 and TRBJ2-5; TRBD2 agrees at 12 bases. The receptor was derived from a male donor with early-stage non-small cell lung cancer. The material sequenced was PBMCs, taken at follow-up. CDR3 DNA: TGTGCCAGCAGTTCTAGCGGGGGGGCCCAGGAGACCCAGTACTTC. This encodes CASSSSGGAQETQYF.